This TCR beta chain appears in the sequencing data of a study of blood T cell repertoires in COVID-19. About the research overall: Acute-phase and convalescent COVID-19 samples originated in the United States, Italy and Spain.

Germline assignment: CDR1 WNHNN and CDR2 SYGVQD (reference sequence). The CDR3 runs to 16 residues. The V gene end was trimmed by 5 bases and the J gene end by 3 bases; junction bases not matched to a gene: 11. Authors' analysis steps: Scientists estimated how many nucleated cells there were by amplifying reference gene primers. TCRdb's copy holds only in-frame clones and misses some; the assay was immunoSEQ multiplex PCR. The DNA gave D and trimming, while V, J and clone size come from that table. In the table there are about 44,000 clones, 80% to 90% of which are singletons. The sequenced material came from peripheral blood. The sequence came from a human donor in a cohort sampled during active COVID-19. The gene calls are TRBV10-1 and TRBJ2-7, with 9 nucleotides matching TRBD1. CDR3 sequence (DNA): TGCGCCAGCAGTCTGGGACAGGGCCCCCCTCTCTACGAGCAGTACTTC. Protein sequence: CASSLGQGPPLYEQYF.